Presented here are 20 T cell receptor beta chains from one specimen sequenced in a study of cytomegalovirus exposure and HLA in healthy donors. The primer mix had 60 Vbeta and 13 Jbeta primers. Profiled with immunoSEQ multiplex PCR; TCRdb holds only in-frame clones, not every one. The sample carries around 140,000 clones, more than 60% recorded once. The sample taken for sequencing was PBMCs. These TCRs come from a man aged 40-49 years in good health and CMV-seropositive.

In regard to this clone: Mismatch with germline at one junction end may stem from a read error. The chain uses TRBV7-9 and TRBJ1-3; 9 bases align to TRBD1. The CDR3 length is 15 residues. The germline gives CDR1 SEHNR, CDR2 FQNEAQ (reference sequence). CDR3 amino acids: CSSSLTGTGYPTIYF. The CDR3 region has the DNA TGTTCCAGCAGCCTTACCGGGACAGGGTATCCGACCATATATTTT.

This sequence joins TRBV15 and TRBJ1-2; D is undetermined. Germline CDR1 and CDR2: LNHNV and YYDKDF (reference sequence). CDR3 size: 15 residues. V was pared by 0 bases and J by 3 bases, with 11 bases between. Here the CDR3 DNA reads TGTGCCACCAGCAGAGATTGGGAGACACACTATGGCTACACCTTC. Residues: CATSRDWETHYGYTF.

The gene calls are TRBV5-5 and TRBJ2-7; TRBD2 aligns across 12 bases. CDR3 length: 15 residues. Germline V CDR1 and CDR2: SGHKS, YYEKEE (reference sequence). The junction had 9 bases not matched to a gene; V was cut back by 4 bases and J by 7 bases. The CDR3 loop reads CASSQGLAGKREQYF. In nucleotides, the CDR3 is TGTGCCAGCAGCCAAGGACTAGCGGGAAAGAGGGAGCAGTACTTC.

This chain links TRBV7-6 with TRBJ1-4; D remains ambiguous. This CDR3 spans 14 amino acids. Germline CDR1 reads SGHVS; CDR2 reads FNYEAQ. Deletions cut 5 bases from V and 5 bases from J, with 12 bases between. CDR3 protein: CASSEISGNEKLFF. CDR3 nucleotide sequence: TGTGCCAGCAGCGAGATAAGCGGCAATGAAAAACTGTTTTTT.

CDR3 in amino acids: CASSRDLSSGANVLTF. The CDR3 nucleotides are TGTGCCAGCAGTCGGGACTTAAGCTCTGGGGCCAACGTCCTGACTTTC. This chain joins TRBV2 and TRBJ2-6, with D maybe TRBD2 (6 bases). Germline lookup yields CDR1 SNHLY and CDR2 FYNNEI. This CDR3 spans 16 amino acids. V was clipped by 5 bases and J by 0 bases, with 11 bases between them.

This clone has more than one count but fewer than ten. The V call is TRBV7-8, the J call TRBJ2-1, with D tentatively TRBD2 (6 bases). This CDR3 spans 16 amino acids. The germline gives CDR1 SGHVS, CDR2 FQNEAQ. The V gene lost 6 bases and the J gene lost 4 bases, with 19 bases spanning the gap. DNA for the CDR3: TGTGCCAGCAGTGGAGGGGTGGCTAGCGTTTACAATGAGCAGTTCTTC. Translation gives CASSGGVASVYNEQFF.

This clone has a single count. CDR3 bases: TGTGCCATCAGTGCCTTAGCTAAGAATGAGCAGTTCTTC. Protein sequence: CAISALAKNEQFF. The chain carries TRBV10-3 and TRBJ2-1; no definite D call. V was shortened by 4 bases and J by 7 bases, with 11 bases between the two germline ends. The CDR3 covers 13 residues. CDR1 and CDR2 (germline): ENHRY, SYGVKD.

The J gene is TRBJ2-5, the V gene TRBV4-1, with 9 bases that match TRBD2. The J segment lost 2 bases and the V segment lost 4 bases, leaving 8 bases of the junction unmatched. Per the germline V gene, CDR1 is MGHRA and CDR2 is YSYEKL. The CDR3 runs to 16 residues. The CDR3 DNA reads TGCGCCAGCAGCCCTGTCCGGCTAGCGGGGCAAGAGACCCAGTACTTC. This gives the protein CASSPVRLAGQETQYF.

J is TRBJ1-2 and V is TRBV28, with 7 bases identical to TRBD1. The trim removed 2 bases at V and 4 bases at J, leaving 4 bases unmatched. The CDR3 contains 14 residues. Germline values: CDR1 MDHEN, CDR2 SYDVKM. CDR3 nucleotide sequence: TGTGCCAGCAGTTTAGGGGGACAGCGCTATGGCTACACCTTC. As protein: CASSLGGQRYGYTF.

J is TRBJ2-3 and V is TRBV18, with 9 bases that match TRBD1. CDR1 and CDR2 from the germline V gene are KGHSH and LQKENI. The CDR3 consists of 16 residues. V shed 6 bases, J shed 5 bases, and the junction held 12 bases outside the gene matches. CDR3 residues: CASSRVPGQGVDTQYF. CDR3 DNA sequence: TGTGCCAGCTCGCGAGTTCCGGGACAGGGAGTAGATACGCAGTATTTT.

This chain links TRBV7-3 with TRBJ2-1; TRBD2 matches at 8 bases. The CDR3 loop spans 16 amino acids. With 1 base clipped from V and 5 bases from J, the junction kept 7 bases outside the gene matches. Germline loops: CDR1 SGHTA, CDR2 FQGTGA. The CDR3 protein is CASSLNTSGGDNEQFF. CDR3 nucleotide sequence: TGTGCCAGCAGCTTAAATACTAGCGGAGGAGACAATGAGCAGTTCTTC.

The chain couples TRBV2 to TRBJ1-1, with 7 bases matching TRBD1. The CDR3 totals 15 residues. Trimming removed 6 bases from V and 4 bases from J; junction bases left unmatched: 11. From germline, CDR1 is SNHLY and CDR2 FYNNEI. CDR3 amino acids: CASRENRGAGTEAFF. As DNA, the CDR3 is TGTGCCAGCAGGGAAAACAGGGGCGCGGGCACTGAAGCTTTCTTT. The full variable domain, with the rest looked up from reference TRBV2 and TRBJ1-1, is EPEVTQTPSHQVTQMGQEVILRCVPISNHLYFYWYRQILGQKVEFLVSFYNNEISEKSEIFDDQFSVERPDGSNFTLKIRSTKLEDSAMYFCASRENRGAGTEAFFGQGTRLTVV.

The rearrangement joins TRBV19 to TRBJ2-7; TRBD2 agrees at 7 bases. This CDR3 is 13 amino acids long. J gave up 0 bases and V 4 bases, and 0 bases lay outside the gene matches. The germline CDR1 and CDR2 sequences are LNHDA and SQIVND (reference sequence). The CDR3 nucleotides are TGTGCCAGTAGTAGGGACTACTCCTACGAGCAGTACTTC. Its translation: CASSRDYSYEQYF.

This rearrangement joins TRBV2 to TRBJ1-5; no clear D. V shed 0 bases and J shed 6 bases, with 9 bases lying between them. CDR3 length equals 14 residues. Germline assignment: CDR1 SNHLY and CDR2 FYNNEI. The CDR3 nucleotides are TGTGCCAGCAGTGAAGCAAACTCGGGTCAGCCCCAGCATTTT. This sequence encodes CASSEANSGQPQHF.

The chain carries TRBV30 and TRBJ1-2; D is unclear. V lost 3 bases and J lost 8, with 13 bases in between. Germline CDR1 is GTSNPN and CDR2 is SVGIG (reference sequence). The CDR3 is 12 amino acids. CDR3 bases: TGTGCCTGGAGGCGTTGGGGAGGGGGCTACACCTTC. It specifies CAWRRWGGGYTF.

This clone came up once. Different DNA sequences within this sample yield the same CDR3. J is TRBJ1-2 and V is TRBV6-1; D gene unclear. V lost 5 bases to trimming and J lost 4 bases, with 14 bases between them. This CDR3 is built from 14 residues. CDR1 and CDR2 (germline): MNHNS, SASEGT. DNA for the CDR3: TGTGCCAGCAGTAGCCCAGGTGGCAGCTATGGCTACACCTTC. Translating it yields CASSSPGGSYGYTF.

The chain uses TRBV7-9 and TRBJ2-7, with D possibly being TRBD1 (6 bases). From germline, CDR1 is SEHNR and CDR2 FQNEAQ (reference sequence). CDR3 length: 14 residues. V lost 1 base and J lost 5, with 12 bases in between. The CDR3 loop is CASSLGQGSHEQYF. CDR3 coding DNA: TGTGCCAGCAGCTTAGGGCAGGGGTCCCACGAGCAGTACTTC. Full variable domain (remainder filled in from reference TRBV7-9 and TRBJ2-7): DTGVSQNPRHKITKRGQNVTFRCDPISEHNRLYWYRQTLGQGPEFLTYFQNEAQLEKSRLLSDRFSAERPKGSFSTLEIQRTEQGDSAMYLCASSLGQGSHEQYFGPGTRLTVT.

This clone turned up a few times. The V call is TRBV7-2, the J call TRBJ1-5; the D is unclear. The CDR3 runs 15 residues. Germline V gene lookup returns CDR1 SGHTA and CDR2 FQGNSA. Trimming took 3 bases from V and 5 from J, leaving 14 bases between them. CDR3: CASSLRAGIYQPQHF. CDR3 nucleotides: TGTGCCAGCAGCTTGAGGGCAGGTATATATCAGCCCCAGCATTTT. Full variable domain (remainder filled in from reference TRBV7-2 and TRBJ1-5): GAGVSQSPSNKVTEKGKDVELRCDPISGHTALYWYRQSLGQGLEFLIYFQGNSAPDKSGLPSDRFSAERTGGSVSTLTIQRTQQEDSAVYLCASSLRAGIYQPQHFGDGTRLSIL.

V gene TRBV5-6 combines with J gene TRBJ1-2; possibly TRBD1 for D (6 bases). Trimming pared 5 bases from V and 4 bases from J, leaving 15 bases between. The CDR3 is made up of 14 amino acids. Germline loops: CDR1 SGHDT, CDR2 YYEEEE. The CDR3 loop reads CASRLQGPGYGYTF. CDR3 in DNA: TGTGCCAGCAGGTTACAGGGTCCCGGCTATGGCTACACCTTC. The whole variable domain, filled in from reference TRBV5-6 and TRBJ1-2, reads DAGVTQSPTHLIKTRGQQVTLRCSPKSGHDTVSWYQQALGQGPQFIFQYYEEEERQRGNFPDRFSGHQFPNYSSELNVNALLLGDSALYLCASRLQGPGYGYTFGSGTRLTVV.

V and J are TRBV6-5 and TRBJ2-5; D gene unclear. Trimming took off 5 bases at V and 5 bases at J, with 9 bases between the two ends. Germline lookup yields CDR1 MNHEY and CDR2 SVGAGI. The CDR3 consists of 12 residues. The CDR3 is CASSDLGETQYF. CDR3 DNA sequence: TGTGCCAGCAGTGATCTCGGGGAGACCCAGTACTTC.